This T cell receptor (beta chain) was recorded in a study of shared clonotypes between healthy human individuals. Study context: Per-donor plates numbered three CD4 naive, three CD4 memory, two CD8 naive and one CD8 memory. Study observations and caveats: Memory subsets generally showed smaller estimated richness than naive subsets did. Deeper or shallower sequencing was expected to change how clonotypes are shared among donors. Generation probabilities were higher for clonotypes shared across all four sorted-subset donors than for unshared ones.

The CDR3 is 11 amino acids. Germline V gene sequence: CDR1 SGHKS, CDR2 YYEKEE (reference sequence). V was clipped by 4 bases and J by 9 bases, with 11 bases between them. Concerning this clone itself: The antigen remains undetermined.

Clones were read by immunoSEQ multiplex PCR, and TCRdb kept only the in-frame ones, dropping some. In the table there are about 1 million clones, more than 65% of which are singletons. The sequenced sample was memory CD4+ T cells sorted from blood. Indicated subset: CD45RA-negative fraction. This TCR derives from a man aged 18 to 30 in good health. The chain couples TRBV5-5 to TRBJ2-7; D perhaps matches TRBD1 (5 bases). CDR3 loop: CASSAQGRQYF. DNA for the CDR3: TGTGCCAGCAGCGCCCAGGGAAGGCAGTACTTC.